A single T cell receptor beta chain is shown here with its context. The antigen remains undetermined. This specimen belongs to a study of coeliac disease. Assay: immunoSEQ multiplex PCR; the TCRdb copy retains only in-frame clones and omits some. This table holds thousands of clones, roughly 69% found once. CDR3 length: 15 amino acids. Germline CDR1 is SGHNT and CDR2 is YENEEA. V lost 1 base and J lost 7, with 14 bases in between. Study-level results: Largely private TRB repertoires meant most sequences were sample-unique.

Cells were frozen in aliquots of around 500,000, and one aliquot per fraction was sequenced. The TCR originated in a man aged 30 to 39 with celiac disease. Sequencing used lamina propria lymphocytes from the gut. This chain links TRBV11-3 with TRBJ1-5; D perhaps matches TRBD1 (6 bases). CDR3 nucleotides: TGTGCCAGCAGCTTAGTAGGAGAAGGGGGACAGCCCCAGCATTTT. Encoded protein: CASSLVGEGGQPQHF.